This entry features one T cell receptor beta chain sequence. This receptor's antigen is unknown. No much larger clone exists at a distance of one base, and base qualities are not known. Data came from an Illumina NovaSeq 6000. TCR cDNA was synthesized by 5'RACE template switching, which introduced a universal primer site and unique molecular identifiers. cDNA synthesis was primed from both the TCR alpha and TCR beta constant segments. Libraries were amplified in two PCR steps, with sample barcodes and sequencing adapters added in the second step. Sequencing of libraries was performed on Illumina HiSeq 2500 (2x100 bp) or NovaSeq (2x150 bp). The source study handled its data this way. Reads were demultiplexed and collapsed into UMI consensus sequences with MIGEC, and V(D)J alignment was performed with MiXCR. Using edgeR on replicate PBMC samples, clonotypes were called vaccine-responding if FDR was below 0.01 and the log2 fold change was above 5 up to day 15. Bulk clonotypes were assigned CD4 or CD8 identity according to which sequenced CD4 or CD8 repertoire held them at higher abundance. TCRdb trimmed public reads at Q25 via fastp, called clones via MiXCR and kept in-frame beta chains. Each CDR3 protein appears once, grouped with its most common genes and DNA. Here the V and J calls rest on TCRdb's processing, not on the authors' analysis. The sample table lists about 340,000 distinct CDR3 sequences, 3.5% to 4.5% of them with a count of one. 20% to 30% of the sample belongs to the ten largest clones.

The sample's treatment or condition label is to be understood as: live attenuated yellow fever vaccine strain. At each blood-draw timepoint, two biological replicates of bulk PBMCs were obtained. PBMCs were isolated from peripheral blood using a standard Ficoll-Paque protocol. TriZol was used to extract RNA from bulk PBMCs, CD4 and CD8 fractions, and dextramer-positive and dextramer-negative fractions. The sample is drawn from a study of T cells after yellow fever vaccination (dated by TCRdb to about 2019). Context from the whole study: Libraries from fractions with low cell numbers were prepared with the SMART-Seq v4 Ultra Low Input RNA kit. Bulk TCR alpha and beta repertoires were sequenced longitudinally to track T-cell clones before and after primary and booster YFV17D yellow fever vaccination. The cohort comprised two healthy male donors, one aged 18 to 30 and one aged 30 to 39 years. Bulk PBMC replicates and cell subsets were isolated from blood drawn at multiple timepoints before and after both primary and secondary immunization.

What the research found in general, with its limitations: The study included only a couple of donors, which limits how far the findings can be generalized. The secondary T-cell response was found to be weaker but faster than the primary response, with a peak reached on day 5 rather than on day 15. A small share of clonotypes occurred in both CD4 and CD8 compartments, likely arising from convergent recombination. FACS-sorted repertoires could contain abundant contaminating clonotypes from the bulk population, so computational filtering was required. Most clones expanded after primary vaccination were re-detected after the booster (around 96% of CD4 and 88% of CD8), suggesting broad memory maintenance.

Including the terminal cysteine and valine, the CDR3 comprises 14 residues. The read is trimmed to its CDR3 DNA, 42 bases read in frame from base 1. V is trimmed back by 1 base and J by 3 bases, and the junction contains 1 base that no gene match accounts for. CDR1 and CDR2, per the germline V gene, are SGHAT and FQNNGV. Material: PBMCs, obtained 5 days after the yellow fever booster vaccination. The source is a man between 18 and 35 years old who received the YFV17D yellow fever vaccine. The sequence links TRBV11-2 to TRBJ2-7; TRBD2 fits 9 bases in the junction. The CDR3 reads as follows: CASSLASGDYEQYV. The sequenced DNA is TGTGCCAGCAGCTTAGCTAGCGGGGACTACGAGCAGTACGTC.